The 9 T cell receptor beta chains reported below all come from one sample, sequenced in a study of identical twins. Using its own MiXCR run on the 5' RACE reads, TCRdb lists one record per CDR3 protein. The sample lists roughly 350,000 distinct CDR3 sequences; about 10% were seen once. The sample taken for sequencing was naive T cells sorted from blood. These receptors came from a woman between 45 and 60 years old in good health.

This clonotype has just a few counts. The V gene is TRBV12-3 or TRBV12-4, the J gene TRBJ1-1; the D is unclear. V lost 8 bases to trimming and J lost 5 bases, with 12 bases between them. The CDR3 runs 12 residues. The CDR3 nucleotides are TGTGCCAGCGCCACTTTCGGGACTGAAGCTTTCTTT. It specifies CASATFGTEAFF.

This clonotype occurred a few times. V is TRBV10-1 and J is TRBJ2-2, with D possibly called TRBD1 or TRBD2 (6 bases each). Looked up from germline, CDR1 is WNHNN and CDR2 is SYGVQD (reference sequence). The ends were cut back, 8 bases at V and 4 bases at J, with 14 bases in the middle. This CDR3 spans 14 amino acids. The CDR3 DNA reads as TGCGCCAGCCAGGACGGAGGGGGCACCGGGGAGCTGTTTTTT. This gives the protein CASQDGGGTGELFF.

CDR3 coding DNA: TGTGCCAGCAGCGTAGACAACAGGGCTGGGGCCAACGTCCTGACTTTC. Translation gives CASSVDNRAGANVLTF. The V and J genes are TRBV9 and TRBJ2-6, with a possible D match to TRBD1 (6 bases). V lost 0 bases, J lost 2 bases, and 9 bases lay in between. The CDR3 length is 16 residues. Germline V gives CDR1 SGDLS, CDR2 YYNGEE. Filled out from reference TRBV9 and TRBJ2-6, the complete variable domain reads DSGVTQTPKHLITATGQRVTLRCSPRSGDLSVYWYQQSLDQGLQFLIQYYNGEERAKGNILERFSAQQFPDLHSELNLSSLELGDSALYFCASSVDNRAGANVLTFGAGSRLTVL.

The chain has TRBV27 and TRBJ2-1; D not resolved. The germline V and J ends were trimmed by 4 bases and 7 bases, with 11 bases remaining between them. CDR1 and CDR2 (germline): MNHEY, SMNVEV (reference sequence). This CDR3 contains 13 residues. Written as DNA, the CDR3 is TGTGCCAGCAGTTCCGTTGCTAAAAATGAGCAGTTCTTC. Amino acids: CASSSVAKNEQFF.

This rearrangement joins TRBV12-3 or TRBV12-4 to TRBJ2-1; 7 bases agree with TRBD1. The V segment lost 6 bases and the J segment 7 bases; nucleotides outside the gene matches: 9. The CDR3 consists of 14 residues. CDR3 coding DNA: TGTGCCAGCAGGATACAGGGGTACCCTAATGAGCAGTTCTTC. This gives the protein CASRIQGYPNEQFF.

At least ten counts were recorded for this clonotype. The chain combines TRBV12-3 or TRBV12-4 with TRBJ1-2; D not certain. There are 13 residues in the CDR3. V dropped 3 bases and J dropped 7 bases, with 12 bases sitting between them. The CDR3 DNA reads as TGTGCCAGCAGTTTTCCCCAGCGGGTTGGCTACACCTTC. It specifies CASSFPQRVGYTF.

The chain joins TRBV5-1 to TRBJ2-3; maybe TRBD2 (6 bases). The CDR3 has 16 residues. V shed 1 base and J shed 6 bases, with 18 bases lying between them. CDR1 and CDR2 (germline): SGHRS, YFSETQ. DNA of the CDR3: TGCGCCAGCAGCTTGAATGGGGGACTCCCGTCGGATACGCAGTATTTT. Its protein is CASSLNGGLPSDTQYF. The full variable domain, in which reference TRBV5-1 and TRBJ2-3 provide the parts outside the CDR3, is KAGVTQTPRYLIKTRGQQVTLSCSPISGHRSVSWYQQTPGQGLQFLFEYFSETQRNKGNFPGRFSGRQFSNSRSEMNVSTLELGDSALYLCASSLNGGLPSDTQYFGPGTRLTVL.

This clonotype was counted a few times. The genes are TRBV20-1 and TRBJ2-3; 9 bases map to TRBD2. V was clipped by 3 bases and J by 1 base; unmatched bases: 11. Germline V gene sequence: CDR1 DFQATT, CDR2 SNEGSKA (reference sequence). The CDR3 extends over 17 amino acids. CDR3 amino acids: CSARSSSGKVGTDTQYF. In nucleotides, the CDR3 is TGCAGTGCTAGGTCCTCTAGCGGGAAAGTAGGCACAGATACGCAGTATTTT.

The sample holds a few counts of this clonotype. V and J are TRBV20-1 and TRBJ2-2; tentatively, D is TRBD1 or TRBD2 (5 bases each). With 3 bases removed from V and 2 bases from J, the gap between germline ends came to 10 bases. The CDR3 is made up of 14 amino acids. CDR1 is DFQATT and CDR2 is SNEGSKA in the germline V gene (reference sequence). CDR3 DNA sequence: TGCAGTGCTAGGGAGGACATAAACACCGGGGAGCTGTTTTTT. It translates to CSAREDINTGELFF.